This T cell receptor (beta chain) was captured by sequencing in a study of T-cell reconstitution after alpha-beta-depleted transplantation in children. Preparation of the TCRbeta library used unique molecular identifiers. TCRdb used MiXCR to reprocess the PCR reads, holding one entry per CDR3 protein. Here the sample spans more than 200,000 distinct CDR3 sequences, 9.7% being singletons. This clonotype showed up many times. With V trimmed by 4 bases and J by 4 bases, 11 bases remained unmatched. Germline values: CDR1 SGHAT, CDR2 FQNNGV. CDR3 size: 17 residues. V is TRBV11-2 and J is TRBJ1-3; TRBD1 matches at 9 bases. The source was PBMCs from the stem cell graft donor, collected from the stem cell graft. The origin of this receptor is a human donor who donated a stem cell graft to a child with SCID. The CDR3 sequence: CASSSTGTGKSGNTIYF. The CDR3 bases are TGTGCCAGCAGCTCGACCGGGACAGGGAAATCCGGAAACACCATATATTTT.